This T cell receptor (beta chain) was documented in a study of blood T cell repertoires in COVID-19. Study in general: In each case, the material was cDNA or gDNA derived from T cells, B-cell-depleted T cells, or PBMCs.

Per the original data handling: Amplification from reference gene primers served as the basis for estimated nucleated cell counts. Repertoires were generated with immunoSEQ multiplex PCR, while TCRdb's copy carries only in-frame clones and drops some. That table furnishes V, J and clone size, whereas the DNA furnished D and trimming. The sample records 120,000 or so clones, about four fifths being singletons. V lost 3 bases and J lost 3; bases outside the gene matches: 7. The CDR3 has 17 residues. Per germline, CDR1 LGHDT and CDR2 YNNKEL (reference sequence). This sequence was found in a man aged 60 to 75 with active or convalescent COVID-19. The sample comprised peripheral blood. The rearrangement uses TRBV3-1 (or the pseudogene TRBV3-2) and TRBJ2-3; 12 bases fit TRBD2. The DNA for the CDR3 is TGTGCCAGCAGCCATCGACTAGCGGGAGCTAGGACAGATACGCAGTATTTT. Its protein product is CASSHRLAGARTDTQYF.